Each of the 15 T cell receptor beta chains below was sequenced from the same sample in a study of blood T cell repertoires in COVID-19. TCRdb keeps only in-frame clones here, not all; method: immunoSEQ multiplex PCR. The sample yields approximately 230,000 clones, about 80% seen once. Sequenced sample: PBMCs or T cells enriched from blood (not recorded which). The receptors shown here come from a man in his forties who had recovered from COVID-19.

The gene calls are TRBV19 and TRBJ1-5, with 8 bases identical to TRBD1. Germline V gene sequence: CDR1 LNHDA, CDR2 SQIVND (reference sequence). This CDR3 region has 14 residues. With V trimmed by 6 bases and J by 7 bases, 8 bases remained unmatched. For the CDR3, the DNA is TGTGCCAGTAGACCCCAGGGGGCCGGACAGCCCCAGCATTTT. This sequence encodes CASRPQGAGQPQHF.

V usage is TRBV30 and J usage is TRBJ1-1, with D unclear. The germline CDR1 and CDR2 sequences are GTSNPN and SVGIG (reference sequence). Trimming cost V 4 bases and J 4 bases, with 10 bases left between them. The CDR3 length is 12 residues. This CDR3 is CAWTAGVTEAFF. The CDR3 coding sequence is TGTGCCTGGACCGCCGGGGTCACTGAAGCTTTCTTT.

V usage is TRBV12-3 or TRBV12-4 and J usage is TRBJ1-5; unclear D gene. V lost 5 bases, J lost 7 bases, and 12 bases lay in between. The CDR3 length is 13 residues. The CDR3 nucleotides are TGTGCCAGCAGTCCCGGGGTGTTGCAGCCCCAGCATTTT. It yields the protein CASSPGVLQPQHF.

This clone has a single count. The V gene is TRBV7-2, the J gene TRBJ2-1; D perhaps matches TRBD2 (6 bases). Germline CDR1 SGHTA, CDR2 FQGNSA. The length of the CDR3 is 16 residues. Trimming stripped 1 base from V and 1 base from J, with 11 bases between. The CDR3 coding sequence is TGTGCCAGCAGCTTAGTTCGGGGGAAATCCTACAATGAGCAGTTCTTC. Translating it yields CASSLVRGKSYNEQFF.

This chain links TRBV7-2 with TRBJ1-5; TRBD1 is a possible D gene (5 bases). CDR3 size: 14 residues. V was trimmed by 1 base and J by 6 bases, leaving 10 bases between them. CDR1 is SGHTA and CDR2 is FQGNSA in the germline V gene. Here the CDR3 reads CASSLGQGSQPQHF. The CDR3 bases are TGTGCCAGCAGCTTAGGTCAGGGAAGTCAGCCCCAGCATTTT.

The rearrangement uses TRBV5-1 and TRBJ2-1; 7 bases line up with TRBD1. The CDR3 is 14 amino acids. The V gene's germline CDR1 is SGHRS and CDR2 YFSETQ. V lost 6 bases, J lost 4 bases, and 7 bases stayed unmatched. CDR3 DNA: TGCGCCAGCACCCGAGGGGGCGATTACAATGAGCAGTTCTTC. Translated, it gives CASTRGGDYNEQFF.

There are a few counts of this clone. V is TRBV6-2 or TRBV6-3 and J is TRBJ1-1; a weak D match, TRBD1 (6 bases). With 4 bases removed from V and 6 bases from J, the gap between germline ends came to 12 bases. The CDR3 consists of 13 residues. The germline gives CDR1 MNHEY, CDR2 SVGEGT. The CDR3 region is CASSFRGYAEAFF. For the CDR3, the DNA is TGTGCCAGCAGTTTCAGGGGTTACGCTGAAGCTTTCTTT.

This clone was seen a few times. V and J are TRBV5-1 and TRBJ1-6, with 7 bases fitting TRBD1. Germline V lookup: CDR1 SGHRS, CDR2 YFSETQ. This CDR3 comprises 16 residues. Trimming at V came to 0 bases and at J to 3 bases, leaving 3 bases not matched to a gene. CDR3 region: CASSLEAGGYNSPLHF. The CDR3 nucleotides read TGCGCCAGCAGCTTGGAGGCAGGGGGCTATAATTCACCCCTCCACTTT.

This sequence joins TRBV19 and TRBJ1-2; D unresolved. The CDR3 sequence is 12 residues long. Germline V gives CDR1 LNHDA, CDR2 SQIVND (reference sequence). Trimming took off 5 bases at V and 2 bases at J, with 6 bases between the two ends. CDR3 amino acids: CASSQSNYGYTF. In DNA form, the CDR3 reads TGTGCCAGTAGTCAGTCGAACTATGGCTACACCTTC.

The chain carries TRBV5-8 and TRBJ2-5; D remains unclear. CDR1 and CDR2 (germline): SGHTS, YDEGEE. Trimming removed 1 base at V and 5 bases at J, with 6 bases between. The CDR3 contains 12 residues. The CDR3 reads CASSLLSETQYF. The CDR3 nucleotides read TGTGCCAGCAGCTTGCTTTCTGAGACCCAGTACTTC. The whole variable domain, remainder taken from reference TRBV5-8 and TRBJ2-5, is EAGVTQSPTHLIKTRGQQATLRCSPISGHTSVYWYQQALGLGLQFLLWYDEGEERNRGNFPPRFSGRQFPNYSSELNVNALELEDSALYLCASSLLSETQYFGPGTRLLVL.

The rearrangement links TRBV30 to TRBJ1-5; D call uncertain. The CDR3 spans 14 residues. Trimming shortened V by 0 bases and J by 4 bases, and 10 bases separated the two germline ends. Germline V gene sequence: CDR1 GTSNPN, CDR2 SVGIG (reference sequence). The CDR3, as DNA: TGTGCCTGGAGTGTGGGGAGTTGGAATCAGCCCCAGCATTTT. It yields the protein CAWSVGSWNQPQHF.

This clone turned up a few times. This chain connects TRBV7-9 to TRBJ2-3; 9 bases match TRBD1. CDR1 and CDR2 (germline): SEHNR, FQNEAQ (reference sequence). The CDR3 covers 16 residues. Losses at the gene ends were 5 bases for V and 4 bases for J; bases not matched to a gene: 10. The CDR3: CASSDTGTGLSDTQYF. The CDR3 DNA is TGTGCCAGCAGCGATACCGGGACAGGGCTCTCAGATACGCAGTATTTT.

Comments on this clone: One junction end disagrees with the germline gene, perhaps due to a read error. This rearrangement joins TRBV19 to TRBJ1-6; D may be TRBD1 (5 bases). Germline V CDR1 and CDR2: LNHDA, SQIVND (reference sequence). CDR3 size: 15 residues. The CDR3 DNA reads TGTGCCAGTATGCCTTACGGGGGGTATAGTTCACCCCTCCACTTT. This encodes CASMPYGGYSSPLHF. Drawing the rest from reference TRBV19 and TRBJ1-6, the complete variable domain is DGGITQSPKYLFRKEGQNVTLSCEQNLNHDAMYWYRQDPGQGLRLIYYSQIVNDFQKGDIAEGYSVSREKKESFPLTVTSAQKNPTAFYLCASMPYGGYSSPLHFGNGTRLTVT.

The J gene is TRBJ1-6, the V gene TRBV27; D unresolved. V lost 1 base and J 7 bases, leaving 8 bases between the germline ends. This CDR3 spans 14 amino acids. Germline V CDR1 and CDR2: MNHEY, SMNVEV (reference sequence). CDR3 region: CASSLYSLNSPLHF. The CDR3 nucleotides read TGTGCCAGCAGTTTATACAGCCTAAATTCACCCCTCCACTTT.

This clone was counted once. The chain has TRBV5-6 and TRBJ2-5, with TRBD1 matching 8 bases. The CDR3 is made up of 15 amino acids. V trimming: 5 bases; J trimming: 1 base; junction bases outside the gene matches: 7. Germline-derived CDR1 and CDR2 are SGHDT and YYEEEE. CDR3 DNA sequence: TGTGCCAGCAGACGCCGGGACAGGAGCCAAGAGACCCAGTACTTC. Translating it yields CASRRRDRSQETQYF. Together with reference TRBV5-6 and TRBJ2-5, the CDR3 gives the full variable domain: DAGVTQSPTHLIKTRGQQVTLRCSPKSGHDTVSWYQQALGQGPQFIFQYYEEEERQRGNFPDRFSGHQFPNYSSELNVNALLLGDSALYLCASRRRDRSQETQYFGPGTRLLVL.